These 8 T cell receptor beta chains share one sample of origin, sequenced in a study of blood T cell repertoires in COVID-19. Produced via immunoSEQ multiplex PCR; TCRdb's table is partial and in-frame only. The table records about 25,000 clones, approximately 81% of them present only once. The sample was peripheral blood. The source is a man over 45 with active or convalescent COVID-19.

The chain is built from TRBV7-8 and TRBJ1-2; D might be TRBD1 (6 bases). The V end lost 2 bases, the J end lost 4 bases, and 11 bases lay between the germline ends. The CDR3 totals 14 residues. Germline V CDR1 and CDR2: SGHVS, FQNEAQ. The CDR3 DNA is TGTGCCAGCAGCTTAAGTCCAGGGGTCTATGGCTACACCTTC. Translating gives CASSLSPGVYGYTF.

The CDR3 here is CASSLARLTDTQYF. CDR3 DNA: TGCGCCAGCAGCTTGGCCAGGTTGACAGATACGCAGTATTTT. This chain joins TRBV5-1 and TRBJ2-3; D not resolved. The CDR3 contains 14 residues. V was cut by 0 bases and J by 3 bases, with 8 bases left in between. Germline-derived CDR1 and CDR2 are SGHRS and YFSETQ.

The chain employs TRBV7-8 and TRBJ2-2; TRBD2 might be the D (6 bases). V lost 3 bases and J lost 5, with 13 bases in between. Germline loops: CDR1 SGHVS, CDR2 FQNEAQ. CDR3 length: 15 amino acids. The CDR3 bases are TGTGCCAGCAGCTTGGCCCGGGACTTGACCGGGGAGCTGTTTTTT. It specifies CASSLARDLTGELFF.

The genes are TRBV24-1 and TRBJ2-2; D ambiguous. Trimming removed 3 bases at V and 7 bases at J, with 17 bases between. Germline CDR1 is KGHDR and CDR2 is SFDVKD. This CDR3 has 16 amino acids. For the CDR3, the DNA is TGTGCCACCAGTGATGCCTTGGCAGGCTTATACGGGGAGCTGTTTTTT. Amino acid sequence: CATSDALAGLYGELFF.

The chain carries TRBV14 and TRBJ1-5; tentative D call: TRBD1 (5 bases). The CDR3 is 14 residues long. Germline V CDR1 and CDR2: SGHDN, FVKESK. V was clipped by 1 base and J by 4 bases, with 8 bases between them. Written as DNA, the CDR3 is TGTGCCAGCAGCCAAGGGACACTTAATCAGCCCCAGCATTTT. It codes for CASSQGTLNQPQHF. Drawing the rest from reference TRBV14 and TRBJ1-5, the complete variable domain is EAGVTQFPSHSVIEKGQTVTLRCDPISGHDNLYWYRRVMGKEIKFLLHFVKESKQDESGMPNNRFLAERTGGTYSTLKVQPAELEDSGVYFCASSQGTLNQPQHFGDGTRLSIL.

Only one count was recorded for this clone. The V and J genes are TRBV7-9 and TRBJ2-1; D is unresolved. The V gene's germline CDR1 is SEHNR and CDR2 FQNEAQ (reference sequence). The CDR3 sequence is 12 residues long. With 2 bases removed from V and 10 bases from J, the gap between germline ends came to 9 bases. In nucleotides, the CDR3 is TGTGCCAGCAGCTTAACCACTACAGAGCAGTTCTTC. It translates to CASSLTTTEQFF.

V gene TRBV5-1 combines with J gene TRBJ1-1; no clear D. Germline assignment: CDR1 SGHRS and CDR2 YFSETQ. The CDR3 consists of 13 residues. V lost 5 bases and J 1 base, leaving 9 bases between the germline ends. The CDR3 nucleotides read TGCGCCAGCAGGGGGAGCCCGAACACTGAAGCTTTCTTT. Translating it yields CASRGSPNTEAFF.

The V and J genes are TRBV7-6 and TRBJ1-3, with 7 bases fitting TRBD1. Germline CDR1 SGHVS, CDR2 FNYEAQ. The CDR3 contains 16 residues. The V and J ends lost 3 bases and 4 bases, in that order; junction bases with no gene match: 9. CDR3 nucleotides: TGTGCCAGCAGCTTGGCCCGACAGGGTACCGGAAACACCATATATTTT. The encoded protein is CASSLARQGTGNTIYF.